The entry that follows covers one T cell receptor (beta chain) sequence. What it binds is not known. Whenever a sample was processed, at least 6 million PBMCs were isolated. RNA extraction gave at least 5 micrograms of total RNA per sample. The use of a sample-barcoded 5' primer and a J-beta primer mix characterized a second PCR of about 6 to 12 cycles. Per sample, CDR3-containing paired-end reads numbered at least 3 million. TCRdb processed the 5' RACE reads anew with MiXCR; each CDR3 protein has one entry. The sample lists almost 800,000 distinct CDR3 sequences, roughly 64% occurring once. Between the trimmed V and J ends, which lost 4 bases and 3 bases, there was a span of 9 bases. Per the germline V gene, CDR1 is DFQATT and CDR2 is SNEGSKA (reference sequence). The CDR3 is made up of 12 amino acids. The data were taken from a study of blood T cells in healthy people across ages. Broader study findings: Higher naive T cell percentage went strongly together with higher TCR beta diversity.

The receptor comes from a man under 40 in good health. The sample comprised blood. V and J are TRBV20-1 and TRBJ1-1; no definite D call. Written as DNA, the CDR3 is TGCAGTGCTAATCCAGCCTACACTGAAGCTTTCTTT. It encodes CSANPAYTEAFF.